These T cell receptor beta chains were read from a single sample in a study of CD8 T cells in Susac syndrome. TCRdb ran MiXCR on the immunoSEQ multiplex PCR reads and lists one entry per CDR3 protein. Of about 300,000 distinct CDR3 sequences listed, 92% are singletons. The sequencing sample was made of CD4+ T cells from PBMCs. The receptors stem from a human donor with multiple sclerosis. Each CDR3 is given with its conserved first and last residue. A D gene is named only where the DNA matches it firmly. Part of the rows lack a size; the others show once, few, many or a class for expanded clones.

j_gene	abundance	d_gene	v_gene	CDR3nt	CDR3aa
TRBJ2-1	-	-	TRBV9	TGTGCCAGCAGCGCCGAAGTATACAATGAGCAGTTCTTC	CASSAEVYNEQFF
TRBJ1-2	-	-	TRBV21-1	TGTGCCAGCAGCGTCAGGGAGGCCCGCCGCGATGGCTACACCTTC	CASSVREARRDGYTF
TRBJ2-7	-	TRBD2	TRBV19	TGTGCCAGTAGTTCCCCCCAGCGGGGGGAATACGAGCAGTACTTC	CASSSPQRGEYEQYF
TRBJ2-7	-	TRBD1	TRBV7-8	TGTGCCAGCAGCCCCCAGTTTTGGGACAGGGTCTACGAGCAGTACTTC	CASSPQFWDRVYEQYF
TRBJ2-2	once	-	TRBV5-1	TGCGCCAGCAGCTTGGAAGGGTCTAACACCGGGGAGCTGTTTTTT	CASSLEGSNTGELFF
TRBJ1-5	-	-	TRBV30	TGTGCCTGGAGTGTAGGGGCTGAGGGTGGGCCCCAGCATTTT	CAWSVGAEGGPQHF
TRBJ2-5	-	TRBD1	TRBV19	TGTGCCAGTAGCATAAGGACAGGGACCTACCAAGAGACCCAGTACTTC	CASSIRTGTYQETQYF
TRBJ2-1	-	TRBD2	TRBV2	TGTGCCAGCAGAAGACTAGCGGGAGGAGTTGGTGAGCAGTTCTTC	CASRRLAGGVGEQFF
TRBJ1-1	-	-	TRBV2	TGTGCCAGCAGAGGCGGACAGCATGGAGAAGCTTTCTTT	CASRGGQHGEAFF
TRBJ2-7	-	-	TRBV6-2/TRBV6-3	TGTGCCAGCATTCCTCGAGGCGGTTCCTCCTACGAGCAGTACTTC	CASIPRGGSSYEQYF
TRBJ1-2	-	-	TRBV5-1	TGCGCCAGCAGCATGGGAGGTAGCGGTTCTGCCAACTATGGCTACACCTTC	CASSMGGSGSANYGYTF
TRBJ2-5	-	-	TRBV18	TGTGCCAGCTCACCCCGCGAGGGGACCCAGTACTTC	CASSPREGTQYF
TRBJ1-4	-	-	TRBV3-1	TGTGCCAGCAGCCAAGTCCTCTTAGGGGCGGATGAAAAACTGTTTTTT	CASSQVLLGADEKLFF
TRBJ2-3	-	-	TRBV5-5	TGTGCCAGCAGCTTGGCCAGGTTAGAAGATACGCAGTATTTT	CASSLARLEDTQYF
TRBJ2-3	-	TRBD2	TRBV28	TGTGCCAGCAGTTCAGGACTAGCGGGAAGGACAGATACGCAGTATTTT	CASSSGLAGRTDTQYF
TRBJ2-3	-	-	TRBV5-1	TGCGCCAGCAGCTTGACGGGAACCTTCACAGATACGCAGTATTTT	CASSLTGTFTDTQYF
TRBJ2-7	-	-	TRBV6-2/TRBV6-3	TGTGCCAGCAGTTGGGGAGTTCCGTTGGTCCCCTACGAGCAGTACTTC	CASSWGVPLVPYEQYF
TRBJ2-3	once	TRBD2	TRBV11-2	TGTGCCAGCAGCTTTTTAGGAGGGACTAGCAGAGATACGCAGTATTTT	CASSFLGGTSRDTQYF
TRBJ1-6	-	-	TRBV12-3/TRBV12-4	TGTGCCAGCAGTTTGCGGGAGAATTCACCCCTCCACTTT	CASSLRENSPLHF
TRBJ2-1	-	-	TRBV4-1	TGCGCCAGCAGCCAAGTTGCCTCCGGGAGTGGGACCTACAATGAGCAGTTCTTC	CASSQVASGSGTYNEQFF
TRBJ1-2	-	-	TRBV6-2/TRBV6-3	TGTGCCAGCAGTTACGACGCTCGATCCTATGGCTACACCTTC	CASSYDARSYGYTF
TRBJ2-2	-	TRBD2	TRBV5-4	TGTGCCAGCAGCCCGGGGACTAGCGCGGTTGGGGAGCTGTTTTTT	CASSPGTSAVGELFF
TRBJ2-2	-	TRBD1	TRBV30	TGTGCCTCAACAGGGGGCGCGAACACCGGGGAGCTGTTTTTT	CASTGGANTGELFF
TRBJ2-5	-	-	TRBV7-3	TGTGCCAGCAGCTTATGGCCCAGGGATGAGACCCAGTACTTC	CASSLWPRDETQYF
TRBJ2-2	-	TRBD2	TRBV7-8	TGTGCCAGCAGCGTTAGAACGACGACTAGCGGGAGGAGATGGACCGGGGAGCTGTTTTTT	CASSVRTTTSGRRWTGELFF
TRBJ2-1	few	TRBD2	TRBV5-1	TGCGCCAGCAGTTGGGAGGGAACTACCTACAATGAGCAGTTCTTC	CASSWEGTTYNEQFF
TRBJ1-1	once	-	TRBV29-1	TGCAGCGCCTTAACAGGGTACACTGAAGCTTTCTTT	CSALTGYTEAFF
TRBJ2-4	-	-	TRBV25-1	TGTGCCAGCAGTGAATGGGGGGAAACAGCCAAAAACATTCAGTACTTC	CASSEWGETAKNIQYF
TRBJ2-7	-	TRBD2	TRBV2	TGTGCCAGCAACCTAGCGGGGGGCCCCCAGGGCGAGCAGTACTTC	CASNLAGGPQGEQYF
TRBJ2-1	once	TRBD1	TRBV20-1	TGCAGTGCTAGACACGGGACAGAACAGTTCTTC	CSARHGTEQFF